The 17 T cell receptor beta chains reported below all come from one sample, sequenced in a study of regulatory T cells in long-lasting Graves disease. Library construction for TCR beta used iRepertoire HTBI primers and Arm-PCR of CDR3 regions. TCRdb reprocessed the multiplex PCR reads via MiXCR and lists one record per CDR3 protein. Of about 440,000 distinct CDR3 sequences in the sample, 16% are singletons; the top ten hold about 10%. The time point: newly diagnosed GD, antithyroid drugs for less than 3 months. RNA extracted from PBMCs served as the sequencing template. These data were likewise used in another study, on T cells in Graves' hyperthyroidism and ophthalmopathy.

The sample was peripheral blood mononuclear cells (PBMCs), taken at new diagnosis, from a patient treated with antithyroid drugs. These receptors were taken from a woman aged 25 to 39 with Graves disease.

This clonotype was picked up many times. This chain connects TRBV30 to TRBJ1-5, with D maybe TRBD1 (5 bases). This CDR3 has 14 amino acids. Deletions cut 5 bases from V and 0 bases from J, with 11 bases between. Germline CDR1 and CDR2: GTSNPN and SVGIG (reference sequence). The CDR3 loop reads CAWQRDGSNQPQHF. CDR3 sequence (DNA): TGTGCCTGGCAGAGGGACGGTAGCAATCAGCCCCAGCATTTT.

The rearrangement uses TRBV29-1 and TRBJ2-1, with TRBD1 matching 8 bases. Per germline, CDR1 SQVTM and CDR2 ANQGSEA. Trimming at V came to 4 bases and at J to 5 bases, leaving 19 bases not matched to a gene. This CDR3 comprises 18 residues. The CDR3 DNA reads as TGCAGCGTTGGACAGGCATTCGGAGGCAGGGGGCGCAACAATGAGCAGTTCTTC. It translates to CSVGQAFGGRGRNNEQFF.

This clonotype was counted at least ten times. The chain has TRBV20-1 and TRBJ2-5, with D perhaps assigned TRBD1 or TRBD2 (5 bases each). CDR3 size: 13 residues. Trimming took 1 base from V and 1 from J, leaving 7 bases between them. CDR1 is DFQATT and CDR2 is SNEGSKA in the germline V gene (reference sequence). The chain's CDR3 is CSARAGPQETQYF. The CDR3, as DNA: TGCAGTGCTAGAGCGGGGCCCCAAGAGACCCAGTACTTC.

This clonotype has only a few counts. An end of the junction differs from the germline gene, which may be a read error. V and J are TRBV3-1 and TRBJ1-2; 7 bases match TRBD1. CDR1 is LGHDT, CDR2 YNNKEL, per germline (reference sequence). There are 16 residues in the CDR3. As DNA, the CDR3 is TGTGCCAGCAGCCGACAGGGCAAATGGAGTAACTATGGCCACACCTTC. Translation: CASSRQGKWSNYGHTF. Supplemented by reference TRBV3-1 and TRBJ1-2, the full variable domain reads DTAVSQTPKYLVTQMGNDKSIKCEQNLGHDTMYWYKQDSKKFLKIMFSYNNKELIINETVPNRFSPKSPDKAHLNLHINSLELGDSAVYFCASSRQGKWSNYGHTFGSGTRLTVV.

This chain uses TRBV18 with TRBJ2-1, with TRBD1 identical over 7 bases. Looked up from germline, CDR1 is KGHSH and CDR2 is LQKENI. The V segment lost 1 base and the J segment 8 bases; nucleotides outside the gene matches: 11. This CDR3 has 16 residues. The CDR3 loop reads CASSPRADRWVDEQFF. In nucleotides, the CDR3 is TGTGCCAGCTCACCACGGGCGGACAGGTGGGTCGATGAGCAGTTCTTC.

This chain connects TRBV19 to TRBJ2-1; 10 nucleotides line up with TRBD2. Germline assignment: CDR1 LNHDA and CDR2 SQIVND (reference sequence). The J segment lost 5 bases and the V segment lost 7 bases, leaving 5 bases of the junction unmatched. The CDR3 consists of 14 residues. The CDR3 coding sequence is TGTGCCAGTACTGGACTAGCGGTTAACAATGAGCAGTTCTTC. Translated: CASTGLAVNNEQFF.

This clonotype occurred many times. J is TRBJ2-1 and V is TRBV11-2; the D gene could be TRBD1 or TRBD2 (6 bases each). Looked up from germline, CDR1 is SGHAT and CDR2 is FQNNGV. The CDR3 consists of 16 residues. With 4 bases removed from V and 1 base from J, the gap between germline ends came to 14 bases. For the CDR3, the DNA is TGTGCCAGCAGCTCCATGAGGGGGACTTCCTACAATGAGCAGTTCTTC. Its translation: CASSSMRGTSYNEQFF.

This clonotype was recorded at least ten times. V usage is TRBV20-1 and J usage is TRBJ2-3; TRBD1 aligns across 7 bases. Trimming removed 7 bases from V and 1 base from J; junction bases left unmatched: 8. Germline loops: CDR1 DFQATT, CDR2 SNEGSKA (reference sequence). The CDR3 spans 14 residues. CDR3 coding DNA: TGCAGTGTCAGGGGGATGAGCGGCACAGATACGCAGTATTTT. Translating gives CSVRGMSGTDTQYF.

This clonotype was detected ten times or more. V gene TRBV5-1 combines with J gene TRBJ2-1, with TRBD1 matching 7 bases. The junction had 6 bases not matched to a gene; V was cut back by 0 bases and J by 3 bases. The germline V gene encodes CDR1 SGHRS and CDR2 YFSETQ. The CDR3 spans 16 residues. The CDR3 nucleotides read TGCGCCAGCAGCTTGGGCTCAGGGGGTCACTACAATGAGCAGTTCTTC. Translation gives CASSLGSGGHYNEQFF.

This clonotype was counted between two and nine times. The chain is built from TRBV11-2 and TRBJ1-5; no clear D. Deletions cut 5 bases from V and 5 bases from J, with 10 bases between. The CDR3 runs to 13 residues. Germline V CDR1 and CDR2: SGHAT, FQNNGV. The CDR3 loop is CASSLNEDQPQHF. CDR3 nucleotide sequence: TGTGCCAGCAGCCTCAACGAGGATCAGCCCCAGCATTTT.

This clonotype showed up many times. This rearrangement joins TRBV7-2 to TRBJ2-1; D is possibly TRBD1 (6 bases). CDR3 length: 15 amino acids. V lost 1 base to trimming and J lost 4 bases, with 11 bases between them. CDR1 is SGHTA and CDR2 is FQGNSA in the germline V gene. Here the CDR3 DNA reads TGTGCCAGCAGCTTAGAGGGGGTAGTATACAATGAGCAGTTCTTC. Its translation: CASSLEGVVYNEQFF. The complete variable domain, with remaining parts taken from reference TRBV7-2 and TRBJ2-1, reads GAGVSQSPSNKVTEKGKDVELRCDPISGHTALYWYRQSLGQGLEFLIYFQGNSAPDKSGLPSDRFSAERTGGSVSTLTIQRTQQEDSAVYLCASSLEGVVYNEQFFGPGTRLTVL.

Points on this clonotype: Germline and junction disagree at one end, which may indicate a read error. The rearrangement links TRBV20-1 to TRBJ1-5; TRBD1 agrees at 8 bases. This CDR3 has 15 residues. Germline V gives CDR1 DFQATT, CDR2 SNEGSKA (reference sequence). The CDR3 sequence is CSAGRDRRSNQLQHF. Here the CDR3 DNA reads TGCAGTGCCGGCCGGGACAGGAGGAGCAATCAGCTCCAGCATTTT.

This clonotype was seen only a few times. In nucleotides, the CDR3 is TGTGCCAGCGGCCCCGGGACAGGGATAGGAGAGACCCAGTACTTC. It is translated as CASGPGTGIGETQYF. The chain joins TRBV6-2 or TRBV6-3 to TRBJ2-5; TRBD1 agrees at 9 bases. The CDR3 is 15 amino acids. After removal of 8 bases from V and 4 bases from J, the junction contained 11 bases not matched to a gene. Germline V gene lookup returns CDR1 MNHEY and CDR2 SVGEGT.

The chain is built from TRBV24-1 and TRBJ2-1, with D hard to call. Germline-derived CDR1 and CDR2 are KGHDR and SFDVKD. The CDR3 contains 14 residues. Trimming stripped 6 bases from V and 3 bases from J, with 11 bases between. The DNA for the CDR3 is TGTGCCACCAGTCCGGGCCGCAACTACAATGAGCAGTTCTTC. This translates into CATSPGRNYNEQFF.

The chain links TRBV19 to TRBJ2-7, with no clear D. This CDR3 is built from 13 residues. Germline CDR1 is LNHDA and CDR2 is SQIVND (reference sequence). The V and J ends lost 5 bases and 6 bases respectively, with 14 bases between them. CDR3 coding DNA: TGTGCCAGTAGTGACCGACCGGGCACCGAGCAGTACTTC. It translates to CASSDRPGTEQYF.

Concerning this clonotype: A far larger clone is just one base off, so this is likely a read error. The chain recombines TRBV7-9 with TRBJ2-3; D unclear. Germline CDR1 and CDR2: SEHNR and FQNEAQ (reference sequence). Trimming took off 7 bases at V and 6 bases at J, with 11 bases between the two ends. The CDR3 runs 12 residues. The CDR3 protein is CASIFDGDTQYF. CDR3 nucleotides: TGTGCCAGCATCTTCGATGGGGATACGCAGTATTTT.

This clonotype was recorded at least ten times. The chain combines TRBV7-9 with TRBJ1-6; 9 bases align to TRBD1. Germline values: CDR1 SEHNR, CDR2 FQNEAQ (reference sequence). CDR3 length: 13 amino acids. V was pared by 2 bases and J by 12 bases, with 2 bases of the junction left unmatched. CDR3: CASSLRTGEPLHF. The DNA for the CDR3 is TGTGCCAGCAGCTTAAGGACAGGGGAACCCCTCCACTTT. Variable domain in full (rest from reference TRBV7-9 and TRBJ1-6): DTGVSQNPRHKITKRGQNVTFRCDPISEHNRLYWYRQTLGQGPEFLTYFQNEAQLEKSRLLSDRFSAERPKGSFSTLEIQRTEQGDSAMYLCASSLRTGEPLHFGNGTRLTVT.